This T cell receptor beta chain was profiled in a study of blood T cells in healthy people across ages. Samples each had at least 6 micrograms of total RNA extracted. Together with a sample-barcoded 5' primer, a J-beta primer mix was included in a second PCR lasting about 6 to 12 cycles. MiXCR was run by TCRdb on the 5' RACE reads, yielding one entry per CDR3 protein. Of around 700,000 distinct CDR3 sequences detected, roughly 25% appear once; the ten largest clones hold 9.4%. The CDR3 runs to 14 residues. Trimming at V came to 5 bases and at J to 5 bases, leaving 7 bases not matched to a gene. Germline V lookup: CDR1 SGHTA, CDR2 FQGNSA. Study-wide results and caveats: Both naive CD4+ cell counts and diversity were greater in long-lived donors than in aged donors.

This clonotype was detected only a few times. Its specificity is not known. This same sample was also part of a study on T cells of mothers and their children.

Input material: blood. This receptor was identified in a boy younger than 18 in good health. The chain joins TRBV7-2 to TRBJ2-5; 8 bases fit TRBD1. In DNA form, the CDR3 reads TGTGCCAGCAGCCCTCAGACAGGGGCGGAGACCCAGTACTTC. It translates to CASSPQTGAETQYF.